This TCR beta chain was recorded in a study of blood T cell repertoires in COVID-19. In the authors' workflow: Amplification with reference gene primers provided the estimates of nucleated cell counts. Here immunoSEQ multiplex PCR was the method, and the copy in TCRdb shows in-frame clones only, minus some. D and trimming come from the DNA, and the V and J calls and clone size come from that table. The table lists about 300,000 clones, 70% to 85% of them singletons. This CDR3 is built from 14 residues. Per germline, CDR1 SQVTM and CDR2 ANQGSEA. V shed 1 base and J shed 7 bases, with 13 bases lying between them.

The chain employs TRBV29-1 and TRBJ2-2; a weak D match, TRBD2 (5 bases). The TCR was taken from a human donor with COVID-19, enrolled during active disease. The donor label of this sample is uncertain. The material sequenced was peripheral blood. CDR3 sequence (DNA): TGCAGCGTTGAAGTGGGTAGCGTGGGCGGGGAGCTGTTTTTT. Translation gives CSVEVGSVGGELFF.